The entry that follows covers one T cell receptor (beta chain) sequence. This clone was seen a handful of times. Which antigen it targets is not known. No much larger clonotype is one base removed from it; base qualities were not supplied. The sample is drawn from a study of cytomegalovirus exposure and HLA in healthy donors (dated by TCRdb to about 2017). Study-level background: An earlier analysis of approximately 600 of the donors reported about 250 Gb of sequence data and 117 million unique TCR beta sequences from roughly 180 million T cells. Of the roughly 400 genotyped donors, 65% to 90% fell in the genetic ancestry cluster associated with self-reported Caucasian donors. Around 320 gigabases of sequencing data and tens of millions of unique TCR sequences were included in an early release covering roughly 600 HLA-typed donors. To predict cytomegalovirus infection status, the study brought together high-throughput TCR immunosequencing, statistical association of individual TCRs with disease status, and machine learning. The T cell repertoires of about 700 subjects were profiled by immunosequencing and related to cytomegalovirus serostatus. In an earlier analysis of 500 to 650 of the donors, high-throughput TCR beta sequencing was used to judge whether each TCR beta V gene segment behaved as functional or pseudogenic. A later analysis re-analyzed previously published TCR beta repertoires from about 730 donors and added high-resolution HLA genotyping to study TCR occurrence patterns. Because of strong linkage in the cohort, roughly five DR-DQ haplotypes were treated as single units for association and clustering. Donor age, sex, ethnicity and CMV serostatus were compiled together with the repertoire data. Typing coverage differed by locus: A, B, C, DRB1 and DQB1 were typed in roughly 629-640 donors, DQA1 in approximately 520, DPA1 in around 600, and DPB1 in roughly 450. The study aimed to test whether cataloging public T cell receptors could reveal signatures of past pathogen exposure. Every discovery cohort repertoire had been produced on one sequencing platform. Along with the approximately 650-subject first cohort, a separate validation cohort of over a hundred different subjects was used. Rather than using new phenotypic data, the later analysis identified candidate immune exposures from TCR beta sequences and from how often those sequences occurred across donors. Genome-wide SNP genotypes for about three fifths of the roughly 670 donors were used in a later genetic analysis, which treated that subset as a discovery cohort. Class I and class II HLA loci were covered by the typing at four-digit resolution. Across 398 genotyped donors of the cohort, an average of about 220,000 unique TCR beta nucleotide sequences per donor were sequenced, and approximately 17% of those sequences were non-productive.

Points the paper makes about the study in general: The sequencing pipeline was judged likely to have produced a cluster of highly shared sequence variants as a technical artifact. Roughly uniform sequencing depth across donors was assumed in presence/absence analyses, although this assumption may not hold. In both the original and validation cohorts, the classifier was reported to diagnose cytomegalovirus status with high specificity and sensitivity. A later analysis associated 16,951 TCR beta sequences with specific HLA alleles at a false discovery rate of 0.05. V-gene and J-gene trimming of TCR beta chains was associated with a missense DCLRE1C variant in a later genetic analysis, and the association was replicated in an independent cohort. An earlier analysis of approximately 590 of the donors showed that most TCR beta V segments appeared in productive rearrangements either about 87% or about 30% of the time, which broadly matched IMGT annotations. In a later analysis, HLA-associated TCR beta chains were found to be more clonally expanded and to have lower generation probabilities than equally common non-associated chains. Most CMV-associated TCR beta chains appeared to be HLA-restricted in a later analysis, and the HLA associations seemed to be driven largely by CMV exposure. A further reported finding was that TCR beta sequences accurately predicted the HLA-A and HLA-B alleles for most subjects in the first cohort. According to the authors, the approach could potentially be generalized to other disease states and immunological phenotypes. Across donors, most TCR sequences were observed very rarely, whereas some public TCRs were present in many individuals. The 87-base-pair reads could not distinguish some IMGT-functional V segments, including TRBV6-2 and TRBV6-3, so those segments were excluded. In a later analysis, TCR association rates were found to vary across HLA loci, with the most associated TCRs seen for DRB1 alleles and the fewest for HLA-C alleles. CMV serostatus was the only immune exposure information available for the cohort. Three of the identified cytomegalovirus-associated TCR beta chains were confirmed in vitro to be specific for cytomegalovirus antigens. Only TCR beta chains were sequenced in this cohort, and the absence of alpha or paired-chain data limited detectable features. Linkage disequilibrium might explain the correlated functional status among segregating V segments, but an unknown experimental factor could not be ruled out. According to a later genetic analysis, donors in an Asian-associated ancestry cluster had fewer N-insertions in productive TCRs than the approximately 650-donor mean. When HLA alleles, especially DR and DQ, strongly co-occurred, TCR associations were difficult to assign to individual alleles. Because counts were too low, roughly 17 rarely observed V segments, including chromosome 9 orphons, were left out of the earlier analysis of 587 of the donors. Because HLA typing was unavailable for some donors at each locus, only the typed subset was used in association tests. The study gave a list of over 150 TCR beta chains associated with cytomegalovirus. In a later analysis, several top co-occurrence clusters were reported to appear linked to parvovirus B19, influenza, CMV and Epstein-Barr virus.

From its cysteine to its phenylalanine, the CDR3 spans 15 amino acids. CDR3 DNA is the only sequence kept; it has 45 bases, read in frame from the first base. The junction shows trimming of 3 bases on V and 1 base on J, plus 12 bases between the germline ends. Looking up the germline V gene (reference sequence) yields CDR1 MNHEY and CDR2 SMNVEV. In total, over 600 healthy bone marrow donors made up the cohort. All cohort members were sampled while nominally healthy, although unrecorded immune exposures were likely present. The donor was CMV seropositive and belonged to the group of some 290 seropositive cohort members. A peripheral blood sample was provided by each donor, and peripheral blood mononuclear cells were used for TCR beta sequencing. Genomic DNA was extracted from the blood cell samples with the Qiagen DNeasy Blood Extraction Kit. Library preparation used the immunoSEQ multiplex PCR assay. For the multiplex PCR, a mixture combining 60 forward primers for TCR Vbeta segments and 13 reverse primers for TCR Jbeta segments was used. The CDR3 region of rearranged TCR beta genes was amplified from genomic DNA by a multiplex PCR assay. On the Illumina HiSeq System, the amplified TCR beta libraries were sequenced as 87-base-pair reads. For the original study's pipeline: A later analysis tallied around 82 million unique TCR beta chains across the 666 repertoires, and approximately 12 million of those chains were shared by two or more donors. A nearest-neighbor algorithm error-corrected the raw reads and collapsed the reads into unique sequences, merging closely related sequences to remove PCR and sequencing errors. CDR3 sequences were aligned to IMGT reference sequences to assign V, D and J gene segments. For a sequence to be retained, a match of at least six nucleotides was required to both a V gene segment and a J gene segment. Rearrangements were classified as productive when the CDR3 lacked stop codons and remained in frame with V and J, and all other rearrangements were classified as non-productive. CDR3 was defined by IMGT convention, running from the second conserved V-encoded cysteine to the conserved J-encoded phenylalanine. The earlier analysis of about 610 of the donors excluded sequences that lacked an unambiguous match to a single V gene segment. In an earlier analysis of almost 600 of the donors, a V segment was called functional when productive rearrangements were above 56.7%, and segregating when the standard deviation between donors exceeded 5%. To diagnose cytomegalovirus status from the catalog of TCR beta chain sequences, a statistical classification framework was built. V and J gene assignment, in a later analysis, came from comparing TCR nucleotide sequences with IMGT/GENE-DB human TR gene sequences. The TCRdist pipeline was used in a later analysis to assign CDR3 sequences and most-parsimonious VDJ recombination scenarios. In a later analysis, each TCR beta chain was defined by its CDR3 amino acid sequence together with its V-gene family, and reads lacking a unique V-gene family were excluded. In a later analysis, a few hundred highly shared, low-generation-probability nucleotide sequences were removed to address suspected cross-contamination and a sequencing artifact. A later analysis calculated a clonal expansion index for each public chain from normalized within-repertoire ranks of inferred template counts. In a later analysis, generation probabilities were computed using a VDJ recombination model fitted to out-of-frame rearrangements, and the results were checked against IGoR. In a later analysis, TCR-TCR, TCR-HLA and TCR-CMV co-occurrence was scored with hypergeometric tests, and a repertoire-size bias correction was applied to TCR pairs. False discovery rates were estimated in a later analysis by permuting HLA or CMV assignments 20 times. In a later analysis, co-occurring TCRs were grouped using DBSCAN, with TCRdist sequence similarity added in when clustering inside HLA-allele-positive subsets. For co-occurrence clustering, repertoires with fewer than 30,000 or more than 120,000 public chains were excluded, along with five repertoires with anomalous nucleotide sharing. The source is immuneACCESS, and TCRdb retained only in-frame sequences with V and J called. Part of the clones is not carried over; for the studies checked, unresolved V genes explain less than half of this, and the remainder is unexplained. From that table come the V and J calls and clone size; the DNA was used to work out D and trimming. The sample table records around 160,000 clones; 55% to 80% of these occur just once. 3.5% to 5% of the sample is held by the ten biggest clonotypes.

The material sequenced was PBMCs. The rearranged segments are TRBV27 and TRBJ1-1, with the D gene not clear enough to name. This receptor was obtained from a woman aged 18 to 35 in good health and CMV-seropositive. The nucleotide sequence is TGTGCCAGCAGTTTTGGTCCTCCGGGGAACACTGAAGCTTTCTTT. Translated, it reads CASSFGPPGNTEAFF.